The following is a T cell receptor (beta chain) sequence with its context. Its target is unknown. This PCR relied on a set of 60 Vbeta primers and 13 Jbeta primers. The method was immunoSEQ multiplex PCR; TCRdb's version includes in-frame clones alone and lacks a portion of them. This sample has about 250,000 clones, with 80% found just once. This sample is drawn from a study of cytomegalovirus exposure and HLA in healthy donors. CDR1 and CDR2 from the germline V gene are SEHNR and FQNEAQ (reference sequence). The CDR3 covers 15 residues. The V gene lost 1 base and the J gene lost 4 bases, with 11 bases spanning the gap. Points from the study as a whole: A later analysis found common viral pathogens apparently linked to several of the most significant clusters. What was likely a sequencing artifact was a cluster of highly shared sequence variants.

The rearrangement joins TRBV7-9 to TRBJ1-3; D ambiguous. This receptor was identified in a girl under 10 years old in good health and CMV-seronegative. Source material: PBMCs. In DNA, the CDR3 is TGTGCCAGCAGCTTAGTTGGAGGGCCCGGAAACACCATATATTTT. Translating it yields CASSLVGGPGNTIYF.